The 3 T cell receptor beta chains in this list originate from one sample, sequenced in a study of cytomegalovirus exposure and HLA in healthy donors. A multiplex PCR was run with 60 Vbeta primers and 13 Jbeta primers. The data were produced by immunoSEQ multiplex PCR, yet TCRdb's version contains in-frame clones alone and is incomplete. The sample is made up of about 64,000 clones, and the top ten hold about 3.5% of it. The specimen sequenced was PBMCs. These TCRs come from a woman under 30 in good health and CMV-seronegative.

The CDR3 protein is CASSVVFGSGELFF. The CDR3 bases are TGTGCCAGCAGCGTAGTTTTCGGGTCCGGGGAGCTGTTTTTT. The chain couples TRBV9 to TRBJ2-2; D uncertain. Germline-derived CDR1 and CDR2 are SGDLS and YYNGEE. The V end was cut by 0 bases, the J end by 6 bases, with 9 bases between. There are 14 residues in the CDR3.

In nucleotides, the CDR3 is TGTGCCAGTAGTGACTCCAACCGGGAGACCCAGTACTTC. This encodes CASSDSNRETQYF. The chain uses TRBV19 and TRBJ2-5; D not certain. The CDR3 totals 13 residues. From germline, CDR1 is LNHDA and CDR2 SQIVND (reference sequence). V lost 5 bases to trimming and J lost 5 bases, with 12 bases between them.

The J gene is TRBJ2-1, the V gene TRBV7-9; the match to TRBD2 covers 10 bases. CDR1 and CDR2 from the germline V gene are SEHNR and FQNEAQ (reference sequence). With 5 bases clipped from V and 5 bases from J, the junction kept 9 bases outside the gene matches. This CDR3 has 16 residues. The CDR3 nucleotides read TGTGCCAGCAGCCGGTCCGGGACTAGCGTTGACAATGAGCAGTTCTTC. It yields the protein CASSRSGTSVDNEQFF.